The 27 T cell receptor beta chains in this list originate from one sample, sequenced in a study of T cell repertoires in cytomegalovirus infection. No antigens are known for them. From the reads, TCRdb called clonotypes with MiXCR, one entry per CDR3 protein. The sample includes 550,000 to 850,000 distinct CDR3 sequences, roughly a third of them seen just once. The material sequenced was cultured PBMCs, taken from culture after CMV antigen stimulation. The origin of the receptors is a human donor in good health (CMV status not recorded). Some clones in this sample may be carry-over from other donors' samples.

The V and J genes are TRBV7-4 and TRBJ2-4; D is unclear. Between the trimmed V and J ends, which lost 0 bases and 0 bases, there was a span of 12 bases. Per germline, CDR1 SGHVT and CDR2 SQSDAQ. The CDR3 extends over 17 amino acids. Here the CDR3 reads CASSLARPSLAKNIQYF. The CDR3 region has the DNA TGTGCCAGCAGCTTAGCCCGGCCGTCTCTAGCCAAAAACATTCAGTACTTC.

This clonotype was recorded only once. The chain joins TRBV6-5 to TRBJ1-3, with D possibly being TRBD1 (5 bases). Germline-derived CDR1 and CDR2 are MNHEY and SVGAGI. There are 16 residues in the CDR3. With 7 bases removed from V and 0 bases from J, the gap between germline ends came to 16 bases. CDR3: CASMGQQYGSGNTIYF. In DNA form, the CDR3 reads TGTGCCAGCATGGGGCAACAATATGGCTCTGGAAACACCATATATTTT.

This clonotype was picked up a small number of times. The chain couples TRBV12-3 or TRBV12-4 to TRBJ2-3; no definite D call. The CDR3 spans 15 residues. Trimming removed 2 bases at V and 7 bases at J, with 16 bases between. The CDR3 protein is CASSLSKFLDHTQYF. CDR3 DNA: TGTGCCAGCAGTTTATCGAAGTTCCTTGACCATACGCAGTATTTT.

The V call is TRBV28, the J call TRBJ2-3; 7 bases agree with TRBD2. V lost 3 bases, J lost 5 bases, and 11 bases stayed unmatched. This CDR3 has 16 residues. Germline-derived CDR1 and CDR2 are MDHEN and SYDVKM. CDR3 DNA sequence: TGTGCCAGCAGTTTCAAGCGGGGCCACCAGGGAGATACGCAGTATTTT. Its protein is CASSFKRGHQGDTQYF.

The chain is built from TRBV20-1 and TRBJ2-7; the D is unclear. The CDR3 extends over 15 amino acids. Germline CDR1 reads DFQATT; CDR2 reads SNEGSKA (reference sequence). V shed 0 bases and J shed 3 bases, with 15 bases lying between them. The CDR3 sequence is CSARDTGSRDYEQYF. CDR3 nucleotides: TGCAGTGCTAGAGATACGGGCTCAAGGGACTACGAGCAGTACTTC.

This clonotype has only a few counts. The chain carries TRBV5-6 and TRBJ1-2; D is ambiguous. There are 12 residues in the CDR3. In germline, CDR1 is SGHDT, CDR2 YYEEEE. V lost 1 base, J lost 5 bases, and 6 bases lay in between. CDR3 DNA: TGTGCCAGCAGCTTGTCGACATATGGCTACACCTTC. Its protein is CASSLSTYGYTF.

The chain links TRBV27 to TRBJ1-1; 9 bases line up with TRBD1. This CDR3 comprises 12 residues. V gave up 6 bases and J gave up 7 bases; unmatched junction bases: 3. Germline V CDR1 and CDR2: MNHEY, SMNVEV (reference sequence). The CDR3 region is CASRGQGFEAFF. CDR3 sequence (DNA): TGTGCCAGCAGGGGACAGGGCTTTGAAGCTTTCTTT.

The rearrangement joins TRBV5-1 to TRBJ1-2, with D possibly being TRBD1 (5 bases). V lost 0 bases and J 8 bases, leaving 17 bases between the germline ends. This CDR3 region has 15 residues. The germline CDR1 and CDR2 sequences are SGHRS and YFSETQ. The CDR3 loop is CASSLVGSGSGGYTF. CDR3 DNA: TGCGCCAGCAGCTTGGTCGGTTCAGGGTCGGGCGGCTACACCTTC.

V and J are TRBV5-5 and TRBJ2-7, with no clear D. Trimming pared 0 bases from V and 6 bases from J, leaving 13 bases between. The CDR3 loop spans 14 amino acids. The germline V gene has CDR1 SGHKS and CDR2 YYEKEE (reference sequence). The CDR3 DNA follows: TGTGCCAGCAGCTTGGCCGGATTAGGCTTCGAGCAGTACTTC. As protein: CASSLAGLGFEQYF.

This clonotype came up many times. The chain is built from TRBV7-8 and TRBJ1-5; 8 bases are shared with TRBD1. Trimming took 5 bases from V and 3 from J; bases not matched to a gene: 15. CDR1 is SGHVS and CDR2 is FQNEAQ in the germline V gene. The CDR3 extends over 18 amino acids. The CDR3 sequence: CASSAPLRTGLLNQPQHF. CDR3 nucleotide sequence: TGTGCCAGCAGCGCGCCCCTCCGGACAGGGCTTCTCAATCAGCCCCAGCATTTT.

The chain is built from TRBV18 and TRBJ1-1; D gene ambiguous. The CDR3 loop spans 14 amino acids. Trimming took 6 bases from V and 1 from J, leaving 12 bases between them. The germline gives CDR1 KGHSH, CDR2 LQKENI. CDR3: CASSQRAGNTEAFF. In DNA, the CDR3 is TGTGCCAGCTCCCAGAGGGCCGGGAACACTGAAGCTTTCTTT.

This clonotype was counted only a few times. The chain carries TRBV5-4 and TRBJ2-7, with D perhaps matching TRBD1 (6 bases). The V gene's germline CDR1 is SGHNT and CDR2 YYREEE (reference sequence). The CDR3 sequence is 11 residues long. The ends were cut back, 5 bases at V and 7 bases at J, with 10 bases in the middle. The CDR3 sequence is CASRSGTEQYF. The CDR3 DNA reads TGTGCCAGCAGGTCCGGGACAGAGCAGTACTTC.

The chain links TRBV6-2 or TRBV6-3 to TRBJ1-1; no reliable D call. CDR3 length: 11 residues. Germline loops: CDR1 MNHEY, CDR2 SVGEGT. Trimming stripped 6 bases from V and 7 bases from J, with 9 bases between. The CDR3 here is CASSRINEAFF. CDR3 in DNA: TGTGCCAGCAGCCGAATTAATGAAGCTTTCTTT.

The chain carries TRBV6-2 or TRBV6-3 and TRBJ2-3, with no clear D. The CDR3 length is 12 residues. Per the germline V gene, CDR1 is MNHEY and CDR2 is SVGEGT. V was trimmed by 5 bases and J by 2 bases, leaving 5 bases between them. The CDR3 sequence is CASSRHTDTQYF. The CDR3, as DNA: TGTGCCAGCAGTCGTCACACAGATACGCAGTATTTT.

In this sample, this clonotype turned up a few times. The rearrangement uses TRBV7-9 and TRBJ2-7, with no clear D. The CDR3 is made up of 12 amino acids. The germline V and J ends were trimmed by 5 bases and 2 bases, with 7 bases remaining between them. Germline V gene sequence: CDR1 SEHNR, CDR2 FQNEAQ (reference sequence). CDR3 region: CASSAGPYEQYF. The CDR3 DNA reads TGTGCCAGCAGCGCTGGCCCCTACGAGCAGTACTTC.

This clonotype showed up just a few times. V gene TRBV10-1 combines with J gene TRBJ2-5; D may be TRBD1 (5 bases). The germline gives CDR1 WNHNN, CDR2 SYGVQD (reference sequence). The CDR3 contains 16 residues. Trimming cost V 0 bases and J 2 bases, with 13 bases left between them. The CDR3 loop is CASSESKGAGQETQYF. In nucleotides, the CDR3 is TGCGCCAGCAGTGAGTCGAAGGGCGCAGGGCAAGAGACCCAGTACTTC.

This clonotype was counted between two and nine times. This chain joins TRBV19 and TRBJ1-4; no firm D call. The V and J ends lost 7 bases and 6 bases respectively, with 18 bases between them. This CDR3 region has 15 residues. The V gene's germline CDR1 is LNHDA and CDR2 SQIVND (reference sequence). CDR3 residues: CASKPQEDEDEKLFF. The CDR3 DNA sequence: TGTGCCAGTAAACCCCAGGAGGACGAGGATGAAAAACTGTTTTTT.

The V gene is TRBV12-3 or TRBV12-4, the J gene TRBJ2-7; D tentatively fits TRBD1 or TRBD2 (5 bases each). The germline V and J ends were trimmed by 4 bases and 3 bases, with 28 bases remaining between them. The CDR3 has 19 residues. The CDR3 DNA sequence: TGTGCCAGCAGTTCCCGTTGGCTAGAACGGGGCACCTTGAGCTACGAGCAGTACTTC. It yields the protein CASSSRWLERGTLSYEQYF.

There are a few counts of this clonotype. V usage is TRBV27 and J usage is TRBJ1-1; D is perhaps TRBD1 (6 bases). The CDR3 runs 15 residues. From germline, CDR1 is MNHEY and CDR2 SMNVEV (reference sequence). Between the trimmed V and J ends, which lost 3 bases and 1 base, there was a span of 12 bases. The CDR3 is CASSLSGAGNTEAFF. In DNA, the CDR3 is TGTGCCAGCAGTTTGTCAGGGGCAGGGAACACTGAAGCTTTCTTT.

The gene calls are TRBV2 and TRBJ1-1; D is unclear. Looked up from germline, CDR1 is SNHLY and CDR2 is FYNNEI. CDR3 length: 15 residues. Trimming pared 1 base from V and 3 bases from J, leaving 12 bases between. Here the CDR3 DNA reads TGTGCCAGCAGTGAAGAAGACCCAAGGGACACTGAAGCTTTCTTT. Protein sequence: CASSEEDPRDTEAFF.

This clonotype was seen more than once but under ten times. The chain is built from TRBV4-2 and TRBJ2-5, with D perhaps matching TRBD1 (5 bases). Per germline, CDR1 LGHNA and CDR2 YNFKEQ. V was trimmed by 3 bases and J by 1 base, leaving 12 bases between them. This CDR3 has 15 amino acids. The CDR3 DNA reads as TGTGCCAGCAGCCACCAAAGACAGTCCCAAGAGACCCAGTACTTC. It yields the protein CASSHQRQSQETQYF.

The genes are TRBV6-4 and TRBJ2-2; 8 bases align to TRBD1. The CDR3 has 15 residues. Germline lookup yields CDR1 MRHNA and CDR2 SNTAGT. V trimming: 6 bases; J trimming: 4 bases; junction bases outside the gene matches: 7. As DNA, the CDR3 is TGTGCCAGCAGCTACAGGGGGTTCGGCACCGGGGAGCTGTTTTTT. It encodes CASSYRGFGTGELFF.

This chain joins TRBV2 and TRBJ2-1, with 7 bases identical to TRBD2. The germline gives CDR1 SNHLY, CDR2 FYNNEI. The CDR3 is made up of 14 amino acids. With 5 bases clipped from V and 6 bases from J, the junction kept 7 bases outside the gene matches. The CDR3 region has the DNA TGTGCCAGCAGTCGTCGGGGGGTACCCAATGAGCAGTTCTTC. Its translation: CASSRRGVPNEQFF. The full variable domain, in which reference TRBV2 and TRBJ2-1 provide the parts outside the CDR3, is EPEVTQTPSHQVTQMGQEVILRCVPISNHLYFYWYRQILGQKVEFLVSFYNNEISEKSEIFDDQFSVERPDGSNFTLKIRSTKLEDSAMYFCASSRRGVPNEQFFGPGTRLTVL.

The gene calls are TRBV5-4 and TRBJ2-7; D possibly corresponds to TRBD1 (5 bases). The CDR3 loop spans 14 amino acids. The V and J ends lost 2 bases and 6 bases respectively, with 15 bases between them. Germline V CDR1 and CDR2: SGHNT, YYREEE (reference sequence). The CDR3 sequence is CASSFPQGTGEQYF. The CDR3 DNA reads TGTGCCAGCAGCTTTCCTCAGGGTACGGGCGAGCAGTACTTC.

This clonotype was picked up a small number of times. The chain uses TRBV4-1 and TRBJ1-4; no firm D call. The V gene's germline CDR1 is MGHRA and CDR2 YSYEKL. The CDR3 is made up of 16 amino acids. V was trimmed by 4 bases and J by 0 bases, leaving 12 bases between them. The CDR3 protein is CASSLRQGATNEKLFF. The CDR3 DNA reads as TGCGCCAGCAGCCTCCGACAAGGTGCAACTAATGAAAAACTGTTTTTT.

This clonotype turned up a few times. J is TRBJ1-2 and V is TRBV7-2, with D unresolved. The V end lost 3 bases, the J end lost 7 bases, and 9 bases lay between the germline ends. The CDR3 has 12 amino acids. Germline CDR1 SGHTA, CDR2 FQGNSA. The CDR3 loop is CASSLYGFGYTF. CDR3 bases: TGTGCCAGCAGCTTGTACGGGTTTGGCTACACCTTC. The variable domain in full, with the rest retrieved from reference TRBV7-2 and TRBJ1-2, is GAGVSQSPSNKVTEKGKDVELRCDPISGHTALYWYRQSLGQGLEFLIYFQGNSAPDKSGLPSDRFSAERTGGSVSTLTIQRTQQEDSAVYLCASSLYGFGYTFGSGTRLTVV.

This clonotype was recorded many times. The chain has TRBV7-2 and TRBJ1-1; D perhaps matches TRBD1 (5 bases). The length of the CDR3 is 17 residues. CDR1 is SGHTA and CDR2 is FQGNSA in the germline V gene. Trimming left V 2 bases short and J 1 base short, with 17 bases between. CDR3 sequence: CASSLFQVPGPNTEAFF. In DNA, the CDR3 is TGTGCCAGCAGCTTATTTCAAGTCCCGGGGCCGAACACTGAAGCTTTCTTT.